This TCR beta chain was sequenced for a study of breast tumors, draining lymph nodes, adjacent tissues. CDR1 and CDR2 (germline): MDHEN, SYDVKM. V was cut by 4 bases and J by 6 bases, with 25 bases left in between. The CDR3 is 18 residues long. This clonotype occurred a few times. Its target is unknown. General study findings and limits: Tumors had less TCR diversity than lymph nodes, more than nontumor tissue. Luminal-like breast cancer showed significantly greater tumor-nontumor repertoire similarity than basal-like breast cancer did.

TCRdb re-derived calls from the multiplex PCR reads in MiXCR, one entry per CDR3 protein. Altogether about 25,000 distinct CDR3 sequences are present, about 24% being singletons, with the ten largest covering 13%. This sequence joins TRBV28 and TRBJ1-5; D possibly corresponds to TRBD1 (5 bases). The specimen sequenced was breast tumor tissue. The sequence was collected from a female donor with breast cancer. Some clones in this sample may be carry-over from other donors' samples. In DNA form, the CDR3 reads TGTGCCAGCAGTTGGGGCCTCCCCCGGGGGAGCGGTGTTCAGCCCCAGCATTTT. Its protein is CASSWGLPRGSGVQPQHF. The full variable domain, in which reference TRBV28 and TRBJ1-5 provide the parts outside the CDR3, is DVKVTQSSRYLVKRTGEKVFLECVQDMDHENMFWYRQDPGLGLRLIYFSYDVKMKEKGDIPEGYSVSREKKERFSLILESASTNQTSMYLCASSWGLPRGSGVQPQHFGDGTRLSIL.